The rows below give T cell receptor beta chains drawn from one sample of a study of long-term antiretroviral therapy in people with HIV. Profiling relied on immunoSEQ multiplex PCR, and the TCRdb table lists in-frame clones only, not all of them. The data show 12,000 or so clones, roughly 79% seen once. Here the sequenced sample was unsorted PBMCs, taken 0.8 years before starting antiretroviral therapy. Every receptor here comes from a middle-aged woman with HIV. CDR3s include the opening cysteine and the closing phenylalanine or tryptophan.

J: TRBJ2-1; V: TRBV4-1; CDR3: CASSPTGRRNEQFF
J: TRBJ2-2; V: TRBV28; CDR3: CASCAYTGELFF
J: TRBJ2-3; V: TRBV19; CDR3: CASSIGGSGQYF
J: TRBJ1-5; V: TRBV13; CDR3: CASSIGRVNQPQHF
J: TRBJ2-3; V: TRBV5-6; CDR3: CASSGGTGLTDTQYF
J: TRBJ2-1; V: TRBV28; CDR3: CVLAGPNNEQFF
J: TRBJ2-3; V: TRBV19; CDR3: CASRTRWMTRPSTDTQYF
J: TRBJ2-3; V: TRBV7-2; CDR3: CASSLRAGLALSTDTQYF
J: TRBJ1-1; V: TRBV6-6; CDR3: CASSRQGPDTEAFF
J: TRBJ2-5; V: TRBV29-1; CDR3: CSVPTTSGTQETQYF
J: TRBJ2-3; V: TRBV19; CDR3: CASSIDRGSGRARGADTQYF
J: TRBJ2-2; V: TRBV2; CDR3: CASSEAGTRTGELFF
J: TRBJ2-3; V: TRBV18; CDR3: CASSPPMMRGDTQYF
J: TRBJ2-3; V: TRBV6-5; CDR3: CASTLTSASTDTQYF
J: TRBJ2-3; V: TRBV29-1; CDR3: CSGDGGFDYGTDTQYF
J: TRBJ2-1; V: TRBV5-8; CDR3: CASSLGGVTYNEQFF
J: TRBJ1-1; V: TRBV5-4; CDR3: CASSHQDSNEAFF
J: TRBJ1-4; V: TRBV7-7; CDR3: CASSSGTRGEKLFF
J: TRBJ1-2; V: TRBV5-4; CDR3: CAVGGTNYGYTF
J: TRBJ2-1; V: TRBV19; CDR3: CASSIGDFRSYNEQFF